Sequencing of this T cell receptor (beta chain) was carried out in a study of shared clonotypes between healthy human individuals. Regarding the study as a whole: Generation of non-shared clonotypes was less probable than generation of clonotypes shared by all four donors.

On this clone: Its specificity is unknown.

Data came from immunoSEQ multiplex PCR; TCRdb stores just in-frame clones and leaves some out. The sample yields 2,500,000 or so clones, 93% seen once. Germline CDR1 reads SGHRS; CDR2 reads YFSETQ. The CDR3 spans 14 residues. V was clipped by 2 bases and J by 8 bases, with 17 bases between them. Sequencing used naive CD4+ T cells from PBMCs. Sample subset: CD45RA+ positively selected. The receptor comes from a man aged 18 to 29 in good health. Some clones in this sample may be carry-over from other donors' samples. J is TRBJ2-7 and V is TRBV5-1, with unresolved D. CDR3 DNA: TGCGCCAGCAGCTTAGGTGACCAGATCGCTCAGCAGTACTTC. Encoded protein: CASSLGDQIAQQYF.